The 6 T cell receptor beta chains below all came from one sample that was sequenced in a study of OX40 agonist ivuxolimab in advanced cancers. Sequenced by immunoSEQ multiplex PCR; TCRdb stores in-frame clones only, minus some. The sample records around 71,000 clones, 78% being singletons. Source: CD4+ or CD8+ T cells sorted from blood, taken in a trial of the OX40 agonist ivuxolimab. Source of these receptors: an adult with an advanced solid tumor such as melanoma, head and neck, liver or kidney cancer.

The V call is TRBV5-1, the J call TRBJ2-7; 7 bases are a match to TRBD1. The CDR3 sequence is 15 residues long. Germline V gene data show CDR1 as SGHRS and CDR2 as YFSETQ. V lost 4 bases to trimming and J lost 2 bases; unmatched junction nucleotides: 9. The CDR3: CASSDSGQATYEQYF. The CDR3 nucleotides are TGCGCCAGCAGCGATTCCGGACAGGCCACCTACGAGCAGTACTTC.

The DNA of the CDR3 is TGCGCCAGCAGCTTGGCGGGGGGGCCGGATGAGCAGTACTTC. This gives the protein CASSLAGGPDEQYF. The V gene is TRBV5-1, the J gene TRBJ2-7; TRBD2 matches 8 bases. This CDR3 is built from 14 residues. With 0 bases clipped from V and 7 bases from J, the junction kept 6 bases outside the gene matches. Germline CDR1 is SGHRS and CDR2 is YFSETQ.

This clone was seen a handful of times. The chain joins TRBV7-2 to TRBJ1-1, with D hard to call. From germline, CDR1 is SGHTA and CDR2 FQGNSA. Trimming removed 0 bases from V and 1 base from J, with 6 bases in between. The CDR3 has 14 residues. The CDR3 here is CASSLAGSNTEAFF. CDR3 DNA sequence: TGTGCCAGCAGCTTAGCGGGGTCGAACACTGAAGCTTTCTTT.

The chain couples TRBV29-1 to TRBJ2-1; no clear D gene. CDR1 and CDR2 from the germline V gene are SQVTM and ANQGSEA. Trimming removed 4 bases from V and 11 bases from J, with 9 bases in between. The CDR3 contains 10 residues. The CDR3 sequence: CSVGVFKQFF. The CDR3 DNA is TGCAGCGTTGGGGTATTTAAGCAGTTCTTC.

The rearrangement uses TRBV6-5 and TRBJ2-1; D remains ambiguous. The CDR3 totals 15 residues. The germline V gene encodes CDR1 MNHEY and CDR2 SVGAGI. V lost 6 bases and J lost 1, with 13 bases in between. The CDR3 nucleotides are TGTGCCAGCAGCCTCAGCCGCAGTTCCTACAATGAGCAGTTCTTC. This codes for CASSLSRSSYNEQFF.

V gene TRBV21-1 combines with J gene TRBJ1-2; whether TRBD1, the table's D call, matches the DNA was not checked. TRBV21-1 is marked as a pseudogene. This CDR3 region has 15 residues. This chain's CDR3 is CASSFRDRGGYGYTF. The CDR3 DNA is TGTGCCAGCAGCTTCCGAGACAGGGGGGGCTATGGCTACACCTTC.